This is a list of T cell receptor beta chains from one sample in a study of Tregs in tolerant kidney transplant recipients. Here immunoSEQ multiplex PCR was the method, and the copy in TCRdb shows in-frame clones only, minus some. The data contain approximately 260,000 clones, approximately 83% of them singletons. What was sequenced was CD4+ T cells from blood. The receptor set was obtained from a human donor in good health. Both conserved end residues are part of each CDR3. D genes are given only for firm matches. Not all rows give a size; the values are once, few, many and, for expanded clones, a class.

abundance | j_gene | v_gene | d_gene | CDR3aa | CDR3nt
- | TRBJ1-2 | TRBV5-1 | TRBD1 | CASSRLPTGGFGYTF | TGCGCCAGCAGTCGACTTCCGACAGGGGGCTTTGGCTACACCTTC
- | TRBJ1-3 | TRBV5-1 | - | CASCFDSRSGNTIYF | TGCGCCAGCTGCTTTGACTCGCGCTCTGGAAACACCATATATTTT
- | TRBJ1-3 | TRBV5-4 | TRBD1 | CASSFWQGGSGNTIYF | TGTGCCAGCAGCTTTTGGCAGGGGGGATCTGGAAACACCATATATTTT
- | TRBJ2-7 | TRBV23-1 | TRBD1 | CASSQSDSGTGTHYEQYF | TGCGCCAGCAGTCAATCTGACTCCGGGACAGGGACTCACTACGAGCAGTACTTC
- | TRBJ1-1 | TRBV18 | - | CASSPKEGWTEAFF | TGTGCCAGCTCACCAAAGGAGGGGTGGACTGAAGCTTTCTTT
- | TRBJ2-7 | TRBV13 | - | CASSSLGEAAGGEQYF | TGTGCCAGCAGCTCTCTGGGGGAGGCAGCCGGAGGCGAGCAGTACTTC
- | TRBJ2-3 | TRBV5-1 | TRBD2 | CASRRTSGRRVTDTQYF | TGCGCCAGCAGACGGACTAGCGGGAGGAGGGTCACAGATACGCAGTATTTT
- | TRBJ2-1 | TRBV5-1 | TRBD2 | CASGIRAGTYNEQFF | TGCGCCAGCGGAATAAGAGCGGGAACCTACAATGAGCAGTTCTTC
- | TRBJ2-7 | TRBV5-6 | - | CASSLVQASEQYF | TGTGCCAGCAGCTTGGTTCAGGCTAGCGAGCAGTACTTC
- | TRBJ1-1 | TRBV2 | TRBD1 | CASSEKKRQGYTEAFF | TGTGCCAGCAGTGAAAAGAAAAGACAGGGGTACACTGAAGCTTTCTTT
- | TRBJ1-3 | TRBV15 | - | CATSRDPGGNTIYF | TGCGCCACCAGCAGAGATCCGGGGGGAAACACCATATATTTT
- | TRBJ2-3 | TRBV10-1 | - | CASSYGEGTDTQYF | TGCGCCAGCAGCTACGGCGAGGGCACAGATACGCAGTATTTT
- | TRBJ1-2 | TRBV6-1 | TRBD1 | CASSVSWTGEYGYTF | TGTGCCAGCAGTGTAAGTTGGACAGGGGAGTATGGCTACACCTTC
- | TRBJ1-1 | TRBV29-1 | - | CSVRREAEAFF | TGCAGCGTTCGCCGGGAGGCAGAAGCTTTCTTT
- | TRBJ1-2 | TRBV15 | - | CATSRGGTDHYGYTF | TGTGCCACCAGCAGAGGTGGGACGGACCACTATGGCTACACCTTC
once | TRBJ2-7 | TRBV30 | TRBD1 | CAGGTGAPEQYF | TGTGCCGGCGGGACAGGCGCTCCCGAGCAGTACTTC
- | TRBJ2-3 | TRBV5-4 | TRBD2 | CASSAGLAGGLDTQYF | TGTGCCAGCAGCGCCGGACTAGCGGGGGGGCTAGATACGCAGTATTTT
- | TRBJ2-7 | TRBV2 | - | CASQTGLGDEQYF | TGTGCCAGCCAGACAGGTCTGGGGGACGAGCAGTACTTC
- | TRBJ2-2 | TRBV7-2 | - | CASSRDRTPGGELFF | TGTGCCAGCAGCCGAGACAGAACCCCGGGCGGGGAGCTGTTTTTT
- | TRBJ1-5 | TRBV6-5 | - | CASSFTAYSNQPQHF | TGTGCCAGCAGTTTTACAGCTTATAGCAATCAGCCCCAGCATTTT
- | TRBJ2-1 | TRBV7-9 | - | CASSSGLYEQFF | TGTGCCAGCAGCTCAGGGTTATATGAGCAGTTCTTC
- | TRBJ2-7 | TRBV2 | - | CASTQGGNSYEQYF | TGTGCCAGCACCCAAGGGGGGAATTCCTACGAGCAGTACTTC
- | TRBJ1-1 | TRBV19 | - | CASSTERSGNTEAFF | TGTGCCAGTAGTACCGAGAGATCAGGGAACACTGAAGCTTTCTTT
few | TRBJ2-5 | TRBV7-3 | TRBD2 | CASSLSGGGTSRETQYF | TGTGCCAGCAGCTTAAGCGGCGGGGGGACTAGCCGAGAGACCCAGTACTTC
- | TRBJ2-6 | TRBV5-1 | - | CASSLGFTSGANVLTF | TGCGCCAGCAGCTTGGGATTCACCTCTGGGGCCAACGTCCTGACTTTC
few | TRBJ2-4 | TRBV30 | TRBD2 | CAWGRLTSGRKNIQYF | TGTGCCTGGGGTAGGCTAACTAGCGGGAGGAAAAACATTCAGTACTTC
once | TRBJ2-7 | TRBV29-1 | - | CSVAVGADWSYEQYF | TGCAGCGTTGCGGTTGGGGCCGACTGGTCCTACGAGCAGTACTTC
- | TRBJ2-1 | TRBV18 | TRBD2 | CASSPPGREGLGNEQFF | TGTGCCAGCTCACCCCCTGGGAGGGAGGGCCTAGGAAATGAGCAGTTCTTC
- | TRBJ1-1 | TRBV5-4 | - | CASSRAGWSAEAFF | TGTGCCAGCAGCAGGGCAGGGTGGTCCGCTGAAGCTTTCTTT
- | TRBJ1-2 | TRBV5-1 | - | CASSLEAAANYGYTF | TGCGCCAGCAGCTTGGAGGCCGCAGCTAACTATGGCTACACCTTC
- | TRBJ1-5 | TRBV2 | - | CASKWGDGWGLNQPQHF | TGTGCCTCCAAGTGGGGGGACGGGTGGGGGCTCAATCAGCCCCAGCATTTT
- | TRBJ2-2 | TRBV5-1 | - | CASSLDPEAPIANTGELFF | TGCGCCAGCAGCTTGGACCCGGAGGCCCCTATCGCGAACACCGGGGAGCTGTTTTTT
- | TRBJ1-1 | TRBV6-1 | - | CASSVKGGDTEAFF | TGTGCCAGCAGTGTTAAAGGTGGTGACACTGAAGCTTTCTTT
- | TRBJ1-1 | TRBV27 | - | CASKSWRGTEAFF | TGTGCCAGCAAGAGCTGGAGGGGGACTGAAGCTTTCTTT
- | TRBJ1-6 | TRBV7-9 | - | CASSLDVGNSPLHF | TGTGCCAGCAGCTTAGACGTGGGGAATTCACCCCTCCACTTT
- | TRBJ1-2 | TRBV14 | - | CASSQLFGLSNYGYTF | TGTGCCAGCAGCCAACTATTCGGGCTCTCTAACTATGGCTACACCTTC
- | TRBJ2-6 | TRBV2 | - | CASSPKQGSGANVLTF | TGTGCCAGCAGTCCGAAACAGGGCTCTGGGGCCAACGTCCTGACTTTC
- | TRBJ2-1 | TRBV7-2 | - | CASSLGPFGDEQFF | TGTGCCAGCAGCTTAGGTCCCTTCGGGGATGAGCAGTTCTTC
- | TRBJ1-5 | TRBV19 | TRBD1 | CASSIGDRGNNQPQHF | TGTGCCAGTAGTATTGGGGACAGGGGAAACAATCAGCCCCAGCATTTT
- | TRBJ2-5 | TRBV7-2 | - | CASSSRGRRSQETQYF | TGTGCCAGCAGCTCGAGGGGCCGGCGGTCCCAAGAGACCCAGTACTTC
- | TRBJ1-1 | TRBV6-6 | - | CASREQGKPEAFF | TGTGCCAGCAGGGAACAGGGTAAGCCTGAAGCTTTCTTT
- | TRBJ2-7 | TRBV19 | TRBD1 | CASTSDRDSYEQYF | TGTGCCAGCACCTCGGACAGGGACTCCTACGAGCAGTACTTC
- | TRBJ2-5 | TRBV2 | TRBD2 | CASVGSGGSREQYF | TGTGCCAGCGTCGGGAGCGGGGGTTCCCGAGAGCAGTACTTC
- | TRBJ2-7 | TRBV4-1 | - | CASSHPFRYGDPIYEQYF | TGCGCCAGCAGCCATCCATTCCGGTACGGGGACCCCATCTACGAGCAGTACTTC
once | TRBJ1-1 | TRBV5-6 | TRBD1 | CASSSGQGAEAFF | TGTGCCAGCAGCTCGGGACAGGGGGCTGAAGCTTTCTTT
once | TRBJ1-5 | TRBV9 | - | CASSAGGQPQHF | TGTGCCAGCAGCGCCGGGGGTCAGCCCCAGCATTTT
once | TRBJ2-2 | TRBV5-1 | TRBD2 | CASSLAPSGGTNTGELFF | TGCGCCAGCAGCTTGGCCCCGAGCGGGGGGACTAACACCGGGGAGCTGTTTTTT
- | TRBJ1-1 | TRBV2 | TRBD1 | CASSVESGGTEAFF | TGTGCCAGCAGTGTAGAATCAGGGGGTACTGAAGCTTTCTTT
once | TRBJ2-7 | TRBV30 | - | CAWKEYASSYEQYF | TGTGCCTGGAAGGAATACGCGAGCTCCTACGAGCAGTACTTC
- | TRBJ1-5 | TRBV6-1 | TRBD1 | CASSRQGVINQPQHF | TGTGCCAGCAGTCGACAGGGGGTCATTAATCAGCCCCAGCATTTT
- | TRBJ1-4 | TRBV5-1 | - | CASSLGGSDEKLFF | TGCGCCAGCAGCTTGGGAGGGTCCGATGAAAAACTGTTTTTT
- | TRBJ2-7 | TRBV10-3 | TRBD1 | CAISESGQGPYEQYF | TGTGCCATCAGTGAGTCGGGACAGGGGCCCTACGAGCAGTACTTC